The source of this T cell receptor beta chain is a study of CD8 T cells in Susac syndrome. CDR3 size: 15 residues. Germline V gene data show CDR1 as SEHNR and CDR2 as FQNEAQ (reference sequence). With 6 bases clipped from V and 2 bases from J, the junction kept 8 bases outside the gene matches. Reverse transcription of 0.5 to 1 ug RNA was performed with random hexamers. A single record per CDR3 protein comes from TCRdb applying MiXCR to the immunoSEQ multiplex PCR reads. The sample contains 120,000 to 150,000 distinct CDR3 sequences, approximately 95% of which appear only once. TCR beta sequencing covered blood CD8+ and CD4+ T cells. Negative isolation yielded the CD8+ and CD4+ T cells, while FACS enriched the TEMRA cells.

This clonotype originated in a human donor in good health. V and J are TRBV7-9 and TRBJ2-7; 9 bases map to TRBD2. The material sequenced was CD8+ T cells from PBMCs. The CDR3 nucleotides are TGTGCCAGCAGGCCGGGACTAGCATTTACCTACGAGCAGTACTTC. It encodes CASRPGLAFTYEQYF.